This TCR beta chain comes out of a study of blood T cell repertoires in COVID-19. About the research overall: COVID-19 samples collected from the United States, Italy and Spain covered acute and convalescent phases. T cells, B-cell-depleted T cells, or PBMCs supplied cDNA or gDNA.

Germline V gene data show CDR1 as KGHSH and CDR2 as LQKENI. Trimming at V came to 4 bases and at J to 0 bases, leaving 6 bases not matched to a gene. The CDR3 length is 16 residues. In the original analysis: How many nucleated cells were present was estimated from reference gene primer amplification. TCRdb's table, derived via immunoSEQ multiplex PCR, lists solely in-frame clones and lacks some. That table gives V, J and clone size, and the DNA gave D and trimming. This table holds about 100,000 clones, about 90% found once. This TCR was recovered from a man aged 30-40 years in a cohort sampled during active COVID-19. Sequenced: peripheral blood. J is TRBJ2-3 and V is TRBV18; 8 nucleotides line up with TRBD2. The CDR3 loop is CASSRTSGGSTDTQYF. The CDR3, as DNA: TGTGCCAGCTCACGTACTAGCGGTGGGAGCACAGATACGCAGTATTTT.